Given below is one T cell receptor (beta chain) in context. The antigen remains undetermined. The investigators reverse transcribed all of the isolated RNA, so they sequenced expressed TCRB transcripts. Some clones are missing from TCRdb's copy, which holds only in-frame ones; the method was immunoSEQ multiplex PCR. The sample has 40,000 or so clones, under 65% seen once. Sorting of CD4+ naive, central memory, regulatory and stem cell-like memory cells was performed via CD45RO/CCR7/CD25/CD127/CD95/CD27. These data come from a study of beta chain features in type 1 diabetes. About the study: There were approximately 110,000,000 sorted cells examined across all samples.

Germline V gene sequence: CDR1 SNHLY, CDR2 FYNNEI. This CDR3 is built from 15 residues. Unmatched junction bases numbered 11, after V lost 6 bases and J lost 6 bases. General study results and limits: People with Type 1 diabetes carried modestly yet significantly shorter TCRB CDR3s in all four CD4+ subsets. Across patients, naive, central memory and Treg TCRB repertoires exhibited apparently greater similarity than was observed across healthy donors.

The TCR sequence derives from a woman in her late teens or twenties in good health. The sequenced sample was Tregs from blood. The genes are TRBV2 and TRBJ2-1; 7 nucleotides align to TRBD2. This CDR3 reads CASRVEAGLVNEQFF. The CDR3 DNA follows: TGTGCCAGCAGAGTGGAAGCGGGACTCGTCAATGAGCAGTTCTTC.